Detailed here is one T cell receptor beta chain. Participant ages covered about 18 to 90 years across about two dozen US areas. Participant reports of clinical history set cohort assignment. The sample originates from a study of blood T cell repertoires in COVID-19. Study context: COVID-19 samples, acute and convalescent, were from the United States, Italy and Spain.

The repertoire was sequenced with immunoSEQ multiplex PCR; TCRdb's copy has only in-frame clones and lacks some. Among more than 300,000 clones listed, 80% to 90% were seen once. The CDR3 runs 11 residues. Germline V lookup: CDR1 DFQATT, CDR2 SNEGSKA (reference sequence). V lost 6 bases to trimming and J lost 6 bases; unmatched junction nucleotides: 4. The origin of this receptor is a man between 35 and 55 years old in a cohort exposed to, infected with or recovered from COVID-19 (not recorded which). The chain joins TRBV20-1 to TRBJ1-2, with 7 bases identical to TRBD1. The sequenced sample consisted of PBMCs or T cells enriched from blood (not recorded which). This chain's CDR3 is CSAFDRDGYTF. In DNA form, the CDR3 reads TGCAGTGCCTTTGACAGGGATGGCTACACCTTC.